The 32 T cell receptor beta chains given below trace back to one sample, sequenced in a study of beta chain features in type 1 diabetes. Expressed TCRB transcripts were sequenced, since all the RNA that had been isolated was reverse transcribed. The assay was immunoSEQ multiplex PCR, and TCRdb's table has in-frame clones only and misses some. The sample includes around 40,000 clones, 51% of them seen just once. Sequencing input: Tregs from blood. These receptors all stem from a woman in her late teens or twenties in good health.

The genes are TRBV6-6 and TRBJ2-3; no reliable D call. V gave up 5 bases and J gave up 2 bases, with 5 bases separating them. The germline gives CDR1 MNHNY, CDR2 SVGAGI (reference sequence). The length of the CDR3 is 12 residues. In DNA form, the CDR3 reads TGTGCCAGCAGTCCCAACACAGATACGCAGTATTTT. It specifies CASSPNTDTQYF.

V is TRBV5-1 and J is TRBJ2-7; 8 positions match TRBD1. CDR3 size: 13 residues. V shed 4 bases, J shed 5 bases, and the junction held 5 bases outside the gene matches. Germline V gives CDR1 SGHRS, CDR2 YFSETQ. CDR3 coding DNA: TGCGCCAGCAGCCAGGACAGGGTTAACGAGCAGTACTTC. This gives the protein CASSQDRVNEQYF. Full variable domain (outside the CDR3, taken from reference TRBV5-1 and TRBJ2-7): KAGVTQTPRYLIKTRGQQVTLSCSPISGHRSVSWYQQTPGQGLQFLFEYFSETQRNKGNFPGRFSGRQFSNSRSEMNVSTLELGDSALYLCASSQDRVNEQYFGPGTRLTVT.

This clone came up once. The J gene is TRBJ2-5, the V gene TRBV7-9, with 7 bases aligning to TRBD1. Germline values: CDR1 SEHNR, CDR2 FQNEAQ (reference sequence). The CDR3 extends over 16 amino acids. V was clipped by 9 bases and J by 3 bases; unmatched bases: 16. The CDR3 sequence: CASRRSPGQKEETQYF. The CDR3 nucleotides are TGTGCCAGTCGACGAAGCCCGGGACAGAAAGAAGAGACCCAGTACTTC.

The chain joins TRBV11-2 to TRBJ2-3; D may be TRBD2 (6 bases). This CDR3 has 16 amino acids. Trimming cost V 3 bases and J 0 bases, with 13 bases left between them. CDR1 is SGHAT and CDR2 is FQNNGV in the germline V gene. CDR3 nucleotide sequence: TGTGCCAGCAGCTTCGTAGCGGCCGCTAGCACAGATACGCAGTATTTT. This sequence encodes CASSFVAAASTDTQYF.

The V and J genes are TRBV7-2 and TRBJ2-7, with 9 bases identical to TRBD1. CDR3 length equals 15 residues. The germline V gene encodes CDR1 SGHTA and CDR2 FQGNSA. With V trimmed by 1 base and J by 0 bases, 1 base remained unmatched. For the CDR3, the DNA is TGTGCCAGCAGCTTAGGGACAGGGGCCTCCTACGAGCAGTACTTC. Protein: CASSLGTGASYEQYF.

The chain couples TRBV6-1 to TRBJ1-5; D gene uncertain. This CDR3 comprises 16 residues. The V and J ends lost 4 bases and 0 bases respectively, with 13 bases between them. CDR1 is MNHNS and CDR2 is SASEGT in the germline V gene. CDR3 DNA: TGTGCCAGCAGTGGCGCTGCATATTATAGCAATCAGCCCCAGCATTTT. Translating gives CASSGAAYYSNQPQHF.

The chain carries TRBV25-1 and TRBJ1-2, with 7 nucleotides matching TRBD1. Germline V gene lookup returns CDR1 MGHDK and CDR2 SYGVNS. CDR3 length: 13 amino acids. J gave up 7 bases and V 4 bases, and 6 bases lay outside the gene matches. CDR3 loop: CASSGRQGSGYTF. The CDR3 DNA is TGTGCCAGCAGTGGAAGACAGGGTAGTGGCTACACCTTC.

The genes are TRBV15 and TRBJ2-1, with D tentatively TRBD1 (7 bases). Trimming took off 1 base at V and 10 bases at J, with 11 bases between the two ends. There are 13 residues in the CDR3. Per the germline V gene, CDR1 is LNHNV and CDR2 is YYDKDF (reference sequence). The CDR3 spells CATSRGEDREQFF. CDR3 nucleotide sequence: TGTGCCACCAGCAGAGGGGAGGACAGGGAGCAGTTCTTC.

In its sample, this clone was seen a few times. J is TRBJ2-7 and V is TRBV28; 7 bases agree with TRBD1. After removal of 6 bases from V and 2 bases from J, the junction contained 13 bases not matched to a gene. Germline lookup yields CDR1 MDHEN and CDR2 SYDVKM. The CDR3 runs to 16 residues. The CDR3 protein is CASSPWGTAITYEQYF. CDR3 DNA: TGTGCCAGCAGCCCATGGGGGACAGCGATAACCTACGAGCAGTACTTC.

A single count supports this clone. Other DNA sequences in this specimen translate into the identical CDR3. The genes are TRBV5-1 and TRBJ2-7; tentative D call: TRBD1 (5 bases). Trimming took off 0 bases at V and 3 bases at J, with 7 bases between the two ends. The V gene's germline CDR1 is SGHRS and CDR2 YFSETQ. CDR3 length: 13 residues. The chain's CDR3 is CASSLDRSYEQYF. The CDR3 nucleotides read TGCGCCAGCAGCTTGGACAGGAGCTACGAGCAGTACTTC.

The chain uses TRBV9 and TRBJ2-1; 8 nucleotides align to TRBD2. V lost 0 bases and J lost 1; bases outside the gene matches: 6. Germline CDR1 is SGDLS and CDR2 is YYNGEE. This CDR3 is built from 17 residues. CDR3 DNA: TGTGCCAGCAGCGTAGGTGGGTCTAGCGGGTCCTACAATGAGCAGTTCTTC. Residues: CASSVGGSSGSYNEQFF.

The chain recombines TRBV4-3 with TRBJ1-2; TRBD1 matches at 12 bases. From germline, CDR1 is LGHNA and CDR2 YSLEER. Germline trimming cut 4 bases from V and 5 bases from J; bases unmatched to any gene: 5. The CDR3 extends over 15 amino acids. The CDR3 spells CASSRGQGAVYGYTF. For the CDR3, the DNA is TGCGCCAGCAGCCGGGGACAGGGGGCTGTTTATGGCTACACCTTC.

This clone has just a few counts. The chain is built from TRBV19 and TRBJ2-5; 14 nucleotides align to TRBD2. The CDR3 has 15 residues. Germline trimming cut 4 bases from V and 5 bases from J; bases unmatched to any gene: 3. Germline V CDR1 and CDR2: LNHDA, SQIVND (reference sequence). This CDR3 reads CASSKTSGRDETQYF. The CDR3 coding sequence is TGTGCCAGTAGTAAGACTAGCGGGAGGGACGAGACCCAGTACTTC.

The CDR3 nucleotides are TGTGCCAGCAGCCCTAGCGGGAGGGGATCAGATACGCAGTATTTT. Its protein is CASSPSGRGSDTQYF. The chain carries TRBV7-9 and TRBJ2-3, with 12 nucleotides matching TRBD2. The CDR3 totals 15 residues. V was pared by 5 bases and J by 4 bases, with 4 bases of the junction left unmatched. Germline V CDR1 and CDR2: SEHNR, FQNEAQ (reference sequence).

This clone appeared a few times. The chain joins TRBV4-2 to TRBJ2-1, with 14 bases matching TRBD2. The V segment lost 1 base and the J segment 0 bases; nucleotides outside the gene matches: 11. The CDR3 extends over 21 amino acids. Germline lookup yields CDR1 LGHNA and CDR2 YNFKEQ. CDR3 nucleotide sequence: TGTGCCAGCAGCCAAGGTCTCGGACTAGCGGGAGGCCCAAGCTCCTACAATGAGCAGTTCTTC. This codes for CASSQGLGLAGGPSSYNEQFF.

The chain couples TRBV28 to TRBJ1-1; D is unclear. CDR3 length: 15 amino acids. From germline, CDR1 is MDHEN and CDR2 SYDVKM. Between the trimmed V and J ends, which lost 5 bases and 4 bases, there was a span of 17 bases. The CDR3 region has the DNA TGTGCCAGCAGTCCCCATCTAGGCCGGCTCACTGAAGCTTTCTTT. Its protein is CASSPHLGRLTEAFF. The variable domain in full, completed from reference TRBV28 and TRBJ1-1, reads DVKVTQSSRYLVKRTGEKVFLECVQDMDHENMFWYRQDPGLGLRLIYFSYDVKMKEKGDIPEGYSVSREKKERFSLILESASTNQTSMYLCASSPHLGRLTEAFFGQGTRLTVV.

The chain carries TRBV4-2 and TRBJ2-1, with 11 positions matching TRBD2. Germline loops: CDR1 LGHNA, CDR2 YNFKEQ. The junction had 18 bases not matched to a gene; V was cut back by 4 bases and J by 7 bases. This CDR3 is built from 19 residues. The DNA of the CDR3 is TGTGCCAGCAGCCGAGACCCCACTGATAGCGGGAGGGCCAGGAATGAGCAGTTCTTC. It encodes CASSRDPTDSGRARNEQFF.

Only one count was recorded for this clone. The chain links TRBV7-8 to TRBJ2-5, with TRBD2 matching 12 bases. Matching the DNA end better, TRBJ2-7 makes the J call doubtful. Germline CDR1 reads SGHVS; CDR2 reads FQNEAQ. The CDR3 is 15 amino acids. The CDR3 nucleotides read TGTGCCAGCAGCTTCACTAGCGGGAGGATCTACGAGCAGTACTTC. It specifies CASSFTSGRIYEQYF.

This clone was counted between two and nine times. The V and J genes are TRBV7-3 and TRBJ1-1, with 10 positions matching TRBD1. This CDR3 comprises 15 residues. V lost 5 bases to trimming and J lost 2 bases; unmatched junction nucleotides: 5. Germline CDR1 is SGHTA and CDR2 is FQGTGA. CDR3 in amino acids: CASSLQTGGNTEAFF. The CDR3 region has the DNA TGTGCCAGCAGCCTCCAGACAGGGGGCAACACTGAAGCTTTCTTT.

Only a few counts were recorded for this clone. J is TRBJ2-1 and V is TRBV29-1, with TRBD1 matching 8 bases. Germline V gene sequence: CDR1 SQVTM, CDR2 ANQGSEA. This CDR3 spans 16 amino acids. Trimming at V came to 6 bases and at J to 5 bases, leaving 15 bases not matched to a gene. The CDR3 sequence is CSVPPVAGGFHNEQFF. The CDR3 DNA reads TGCAGCGTCCCTCCCGTAGCAGGGGGCTTCCACAATGAGCAGTTCTTC.

The chain has TRBV21-1 and TRBJ2-5; the DNA was not compared with TRBD1, the D call given in the table. TRBV21-1 is classified as a pseudogene. The CDR3 is 14 residues long. This CDR3 reads CASSKVPDKETQYF. The CDR3 region has the DNA TGTGCCAGCAGCAAAGTGCCCGACAAAGAGACCCAGTACTTC.

The chain joins TRBV4-2 to TRBJ1-1, with 7 nucleotides matching TRBD1. This CDR3 region has 15 residues. CDR1 is LGHNA, CDR2 YNFKEQ, per germline. Trimming cost V 0 bases and J 1 base; bases outside gene matches: 2. CDR3 sequence reads: CASSQEDRENTEAFF. CDR3 coding DNA: TGTGCCAGCAGCCAAGAAGACAGGGAGAACACTGAAGCTTTCTTT.

V gene TRBV2 combines with J gene TRBJ2-3, with D perhaps matching TRBD1 (5 bases). CDR3 length: 15 residues. Germline CDR1 is SNHLY and CDR2 is FYNNEI. The V end was cut by 5 bases, the J end by 0 bases, with 12 bases between. CDR3 DNA: TGTGCCAGCAGTTCCACGGACACTAGCACAGATACGCAGTATTTT. Translating it yields CASSSTDTSTDTQYF.

The rearrangement uses TRBV4-3 and TRBJ1-1, with TRBD1 identical over 8 bases. The CDR3 spans 14 residues. J lost 6 bases, V lost 6 bases, and 9 bases had no gene match. Per the germline V gene, CDR1 is LGHNA and CDR2 is YSLEER. The CDR3 bases are TGCGCCAGCAGTCCTACAGGGGGTAAAGCTGAAGCTTTCTTT. Translation gives CASSPTGGKAEAFF.

This CDR3 reads CASSIDRGRGIGQPQHF. The DNA for the CDR3 is TGTGCCAGCAGCATCGACAGGGGGCGAGGCATCGGTCAGCCCCAGCATTTT. The chain links TRBV7-9 to TRBJ1-5; 10 bases map to TRBD1. Germline V CDR1 and CDR2: SEHNR, FQNEAQ (reference sequence). The V segment lost 5 bases and the J segment 6 bases; nucleotides outside the gene matches: 13. The CDR3 sequence is 17 residues long.

This clone was seen more than once but under ten times. V gene TRBV10-3 combines with J gene TRBJ2-5; D unclear. This CDR3 contains 11 residues. The ends were cut back, 10 bases at V and 5 bases at J, with 11 bases in the middle. Germline CDR1 is ENHRY and CDR2 is SYGVKD. The CDR3: CASSLRETQYF. DNA for the CDR3: TGTGCCAGTTCCCTCCGGGAGACCCAGTACTTC.

The chain joins TRBV25-1 to TRBJ2-5, with TRBD2 matching over 8 bases. The CDR3 loop spans 15 amino acids. Looked up from germline, CDR1 is MGHDK and CDR2 is SYGVNS. The J segment lost 6 bases and the V segment lost 0 bases, leaving 6 bases of the junction unmatched. The CDR3 region has the DNA TGTGCCAGCAGTGAATATGGGGCGGGGGGCAAGACCCAGTACTTC. Its translation is CASSEYGAGGKTQYF.

This clone was seen once. The chain joins TRBV11-2 to TRBJ2-7; tentative D call: TRBD2 (6 bases). Trimming left V 2 bases short and J 2 bases short, with 19 bases between. CDR1 and CDR2 from the germline V gene are SGHAT and FQNNGV. There are 17 residues in the CDR3. CDR3 DNA sequence: TGTGCCAGCAGCTTAAAAGGAGGGGCCTTGACGACCTACGAGCAGTACTTC. Its protein is CASSLKGGALTTYEQYF.

V gene TRBV7-3 combines with J gene TRBJ2-6; tentatively, D is TRBD2 (6 bases). Germline V gene lookup returns CDR1 SGHTA and CDR2 FQGTGA. This CDR3 has 17 amino acids. V was shortened by 1 base and J by 2 bases, with 12 bases between the two germline ends. CDR3 sequence: CASSLNGGFAGANVLTF. The CDR3 DNA reads as TGTGCCAGCAGCTTAAATGGAGGGTTCGCTGGGGCCAACGTCCTGACTTTC.

The chain uses TRBV28 and TRBJ2-6; D ambiguous. The CDR3 covers 16 residues. Germline CDR1 is MDHEN and CDR2 is SYDVKM. V lost 3 bases, J lost 0 bases, and 9 bases lay in between. In nucleotides, the CDR3 is TGTGCCAGCAGTTTTGTACGGAGCTCTGGGGCCAACGTCCTGACTTTC. It translates to CASSFVRSSGANVLTF.

This clone was detected a few times. The gene calls are TRBV28 and TRBJ2-1, with TRBD1 as a possible D gene (6 bases). Germline CDR1 and CDR2: MDHEN and SYDVKM. The CDR3 loop spans 12 amino acids. V was trimmed by 6 bases and J by 5 bases, leaving 8 bases between them. The CDR3 nucleotides read TGTGCCAGCAGGTCAGGGGACAATGAGCAGTTCTTC. Its protein is CASRSGDNEQFF.

The chain is built from TRBV7-8 and TRBJ1-5, with D hard to call. Germline CDR1 SGHVS, CDR2 FQNEAQ. V was cut by 5 bases and J by 6 bases, with 17 bases left in between. The length of the CDR3 is 15 residues. The DNA of the CDR3 is TGTGCCAGCAGCCTCTTACCCGAGCCATTTCAGCCCCAGCATTTT. Residues: CASSLLPEPFQPQHF.